This TCR beta chain was observed in a study of blood T cell repertoires in COVID-19. About the research overall: Sources were T cells, B-cell-depleted T cells, or PBMCs; the material itself was cDNA or gDNA.

Germline CDR1 reads LGHDT; CDR2 reads YNNKEL (reference sequence). Trimming cost V 0 bases and J 9 bases, with 16 bases left between them. This CDR3 has 15 residues. In Seattle, patients joined the study during active infection and were tracked longitudinally. In the original processing: Cell counts per sample came from amplifying reference gene primers. Here immunoSEQ multiplex PCR was the method, and the copy in TCRdb shows in-frame clones only, minus some. That table furnishes V, J and clone size, whereas the DNA furnished D and trimming. This repertoire shows 150,000 to 200,000 clones, 80% to 90% found once; its top ten account for approximately 10%.

The source is a woman between 35 and 50 years old with COVID-19, enrolled during active disease. The V call is TRBV3-1 (or the pseudogene TRBV3-2), the J call TRBJ2-3; D remains unclear. Sequences were obtained from peripheral blood. CDR3 protein: CASSQDLGEFRTQYF. Here the CDR3 DNA reads TGTGCCAGCAGCCAAGATTTGGGTGAGTTCAGGACGCAGTATTTT.